Shown below are 29 T cell receptor beta chains from a single sample sequenced in a study of T cells in Graves' hyperthyroidism and ophthalmopathy. The CDR3 regions of TCR beta were amplified from RNA transcripts. With the HTBI primer set, the TCR CDR3 went through a first round of RT-PCR. A single record per CDR3 protein comes from TCRdb applying MiXCR to the multiplex PCR reads. The sample contains around 430,000 distinct CDR3 sequences, around 14% of which appear only once. Sequencing was carried out using blood. The receptors come from a woman in her thirties with Graves' hyperthyroidism.

This clonotype occurred many times. The rearrangement uses TRBV30 and TRBJ2-1, with a possible D match to TRBD2 (6 bases). V shed 2 bases and J shed 0 bases, with 11 bases lying between them. Germline CDR1 reads GTSNPN; CDR2 reads SVGIG (reference sequence). This CDR3 has 15 amino acids. DNA of the CDR3: TGTGCCTGGAGTACCCCCGGGAGCTCCTACAATGAGCAGTTCTTC. Protein product: CAWSTPGSSYNEQFF.

This clonotype was counted a single time. An end of the junction differs from the germline gene, which may be a read error. The chain joins TRBV19 to TRBJ1-5, with TRBD1 as a possible D gene (5 bases). CDR1 is LNHDA, CDR2 SQIVND, per germline (reference sequence). This CDR3 comprises 15 residues. This CDR3 is CASSITGPDNQPRHF. DNA of the CDR3: TGTGCCAGTAGTATAACAGGCCCCGACAATCAGCCCCGGCATTTT.

This clonotype was found a few times. The V call is TRBV6-5, the J call TRBJ1-1; unclear D gene. Germline V gives CDR1 MNHEY, CDR2 SVGAGI. The V gene lost 0 bases and the J gene lost 0 bases, with 11 bases spanning the gap. The CDR3 is 16 residues long. In DNA, the CDR3 is TGTGCCAGCAGTTACTCGCCCCAGGTAGTGAACACTGAAGCTTTCTTT. Protein: CASSYSPQVVNTEAFF.

This chain links TRBV12-3 or TRBV12-4 with TRBJ1-2, with D possibly TRBD1 on 5 matching bases. Between the trimmed V and J ends, which lost 4 bases and 4 bases, there was a span of 10 bases. CDR3 size: 13 residues. The CDR3 nucleotides are TGTGCCAGCAGTTCATTGACAGCCTATGGCTACACCTTC. Protein product: CASSSLTAYGYTF.

The CDR3 loop reads CASSLLGGNTIYF. The CDR3 region has the DNA TGTGCCAGCAGTTTACTTGGCGGAAACACCATATATTTT. The chain is built from TRBV12-3 or TRBV12-4 and TRBJ1-3; no clear D gene. The length of the CDR3 is 13 residues. Deletions cut 2 bases from V and 4 bases from J, with 6 bases between.

This clonotype occurred many times. The V and J genes are TRBV6-2 or TRBV6-3 and TRBJ1-1; D unresolved. V dropped 4 bases and J dropped 1 base, with 10 bases sitting between them. The V gene's germline CDR1 is MNHEY and CDR2 SVGEGT. The CDR3 sequence is 14 residues long. The DNA of the CDR3 is TGTGCCAGCAGTTCGGAGCCCGCGAACACTGAAGCTTTCTTT. Residues: CASSSEPANTEAFF.

This clonotype has more than one count but fewer than ten. The chain uses TRBV12-5 and TRBJ1-1, with TRBD1 matching 8 bases. J gave up 1 base and V 5 bases, and 3 bases lay outside the gene matches. Per the germline V gene, CDR1 is LGHNT and CDR2 is FRNRAP. The CDR3 length is 14 residues. The CDR3 reads CASGTGTGNTEAFF. The DNA for the CDR3 is TGTGCTAGTGGTACCGGGACAGGGAACACTGAAGCTTTCTTT.

This clonotype was picked up many times. The chain links TRBV18 to TRBJ2-2; D gene ambiguous. Germline V gene lookup returns CDR1 KGHSH and CDR2 LQKENI. V lost 2 bases and J 2 bases, leaving 12 bases between the germline ends. CDR3 size: 16 residues. In DNA form, the CDR3 reads TGTGCCAGCTCACCAGTACGGAACACTAACACCGGGGAGCTGTTTTTT. Translating it yields CASSPVRNTNTGELFF.

V and J are TRBV4-2 and TRBJ2-2; D may match TRBD1 or TRBD2 (5 bases each). Germline lookup yields CDR1 LGHNA and CDR2 YNFKEQ. V was cut by 3 bases and J by 2 bases, with 13 bases left in between. CDR3 length: 16 residues. CDR3 nucleotide sequence: TGTGCCAGCAGCCATCCCCCCGGGGACAACACCGGGGAGCTGTTTTTT. Its translation is CASSHPPGDNTGELFF.

The chain links TRBV5-1 to TRBJ2-7, with 7 bases matching TRBD1. J gave up 2 bases and V 7 bases, and 6 bases lay outside the gene matches. The CDR3 has 13 residues. From germline, CDR1 is SGHRS and CDR2 YFSETQ. CDR3 amino acids: CASAGTEAYEQYF. CDR3 sequence (DNA): TGCGCCAGCGCCGGGACAGAAGCCTACGAGCAGTACTTC.

The chain combines TRBV9 with TRBJ2-7, with D tentatively TRBD1 (6 bases). V lost 0 bases and J lost 3, with 16 bases in between. The CDR3 consists of 16 residues. The germline V gene has CDR1 SGDLS and CDR2 YYNGEE. The CDR3, as DNA: TGTGCCAGCAGCGTAGGCCCTTCCGGACAGCTCTACGAGCAGTACTTC. Its translation is CASSVGPSGQLYEQYF.

This clonotype has just a few counts. The chain joins TRBV20-1 to TRBJ2-3, with 11 bases aligning to TRBD2. The V gene's germline CDR1 is DFQATT and CDR2 SNEGSKA (reference sequence). V shed 1 base, J shed 4 bases, and the junction held 7 bases outside the gene matches. This CDR3 contains 16 residues. The CDR3 sequence: CSARGSSGRIADTQYF. The CDR3 DNA reads as TGCAGTGCTAGAGGCTCTAGCGGGAGGATCGCAGATACGCAGTATTTT.

This clonotype has a count of ten or more. The chain combines TRBV3-1 with TRBJ2-3, with TRBD2 matching 9 bases. Trimming removed 0 bases from V and 4 bases from J; junction bases left unmatched: 5. Germline-derived CDR1 and CDR2 are LGHDT and YNNKEL (reference sequence). This CDR3 has 16 amino acids. The CDR3 DNA reads as TGTGCCAGCAGCCAAGATACGGCTAGCGGGGCAGATACGCAGTATTTT. This translates into CASSQDTASGADTQYF.

This clonotype has at least ten counts. This chain joins TRBV5-1 and TRBJ2-3, with D hard to call. Germline CDR1 reads SGHRS; CDR2 reads YFSETQ. This CDR3 region has 13 residues. Trimming took off 7 bases at V and 6 bases at J, with 15 bases between the two ends. CDR3 protein: CASSVGLADTQYF. The CDR3 nucleotides read TGCGCCAGCTCGGTGGGTCTCGCGGATACGCAGTATTTT.

This clonotype has only a few counts. The chain recombines TRBV28 with TRBJ2-7, with 9 positions matching TRBD1. Germline assignment: CDR1 MDHEN and CDR2 SYDVKM. CDR3 length: 16 residues. V trimming: 5 bases; J trimming: 3 bases; junction bases outside the gene matches: 11. CDR3 protein: CASSGSGTGYFYEQYF. The CDR3 region has the DNA TGTGCCAGCAGTGGATCCGGGACAGGGTATTTCTACGAGCAGTACTTC.

The rearrangement links TRBV14 to TRBJ2-7, with 7 bases aligning to TRBD2. The tail of the sequence fits TRBJ2-1 better, so the J call may be wrong. Germline lookup yields CDR1 SGHDN and CDR2 FVKESK. The CDR3 has 15 amino acids. CDR3 in DNA: TGTGCCAGCAGCCAAGGAGCGGGACCTTCCTACGAGCAGTTCTTC. It translates to CASSQGAGPSYEQFF.

A few counts support this clonotype. This sequence joins TRBV19 and TRBJ1-1; D possibly corresponds to TRBD1 (6 bases). The CDR3 loop spans 16 amino acids. Trimming removed 3 bases from V and 1 base from J, with 15 bases in between. Germline V gene sequence: CDR1 LNHDA, CDR2 SQIVND (reference sequence). CDR3 loop: CASSMGASYANTEAFF. CDR3 nucleotides: TGTGCCAGTAGTATGGGGGCGAGTTATGCGAACACTGAAGCTTTCTTT.

This clonotype was recorded many times. V gene TRBV18 combines with J gene TRBJ2-1, with 8 bases identical to TRBD2. This CDR3 comprises 16 residues. V shed 0 bases and J 4 bases; nucleotides not matched to a gene: 5. Germline assignment: CDR1 KGHSH and CDR2 LQKENI. The CDR3 DNA follows: TGTGCCAGCTCACCACCGTTTCCTAGCGGGTACAATGAGCAGTTCTTC. It translates to CASSPPFPSGYNEQFF. Drawing the rest from reference TRBV18 and TRBJ2-1, the complete variable domain is NAGVMQNPRHLVRRRGQEARLRCSPMKGHSHVYWYRQLPEEGLKFMVYLQKENIIDESGMPKERFSAEFPKEGPSILRIQQVVRGDSAAYFCASSPPFPSGYNEQFFGPGTRLTVL.

This clonotype was observed many times. The V call is TRBV28, the J call TRBJ2-2, with TRBD2 matching over 10 bases. From germline, CDR1 is MDHEN and CDR2 SYDVKM. The CDR3 spans 17 residues. V shed 3 bases and J 3 bases; nucleotides not matched to a gene: 7. In DNA, the CDR3 is TGTGCCAGCAGTTTTAGTGGACTAGCGGAATACACCGGGGAGCTGTTTTTT. It is translated as CASSFSGLAEYTGELFF.

This clonotype was recorded many times. The chain has TRBV7-6 and TRBJ1-1; D unresolved. Per the germline V gene, CDR1 is SGHVS and CDR2 is FNYEAQ. The CDR3 consists of 15 residues. The ends were cut back, 5 bases at V and 1 base at J, with 14 bases in the middle. CDR3 protein: CASSRHSLENTEAFF. Here the CDR3 DNA reads TGTGCCAGCAGCCGACATTCCCTAGAGAACACTGAAGCTTTCTTT.

This chain connects TRBV5-4 to TRBJ1-1, with TRBD1 identical over 9 bases. The CDR3 extends over 15 amino acids. CDR1 is SGHNT and CDR2 is YYREEE in the germline V gene (reference sequence). Unmatched junction bases numbered 6, after V lost 5 bases and J lost 1 base. The CDR3 bases are TGTGCCAGCAGTCTTTCGGACAGGGGGAACACTGAAGCTTTCTTT. Translation gives CASSLSDRGNTEAFF.

J is TRBJ1-1 and V is TRBV4-2, with 8 bases that match TRBD1. This CDR3 comprises 18 residues. Losses at the gene ends were 6 bases for V and 0 bases for J; bases not matched to a gene: 15. The germline V gene has CDR1 LGHNA and CDR2 YNFKEQ. The CDR3 DNA is TGTGCCAGCAGGACAGGGGCCGCCGTTACCTTTATGAACACTGAAGCTTTCTTT. Encoded protein: CASRTGAAVTFMNTEAFF.

This clonotype was counted at least ten times. The V gene is TRBV30, the J gene TRBJ2-3; 10 bases are a match to TRBD2. This CDR3 has 16 amino acids. V lost 2 bases to trimming and J lost 7 bases; unmatched junction nucleotides: 12. Per germline, CDR1 GTSNPN and CDR2 SVGIG (reference sequence). Written as DNA, the CDR3 is TGTGCCTGGAGTAGTAGCGGGGGGTTTGTTGGGAATACGCAGTATTTT. Its protein is CAWSSSGGFVGNTQYF.

The chain uses TRBV6-2 or TRBV6-3 and TRBJ2-7; D perhaps matches TRBD1 (5 bases). The V gene's germline CDR1 is MNHEY and CDR2 SVGEGT. The CDR3 totals 16 residues. Between the trimmed V and J ends, which lost 5 bases and 5 bases, there was a span of 22 bases. The CDR3 sequence: CASSASRRALDHEQYF. As DNA, the CDR3 is TGTGCCAGCAGTGCCTCCCGCAGGGCGCTGGACCACGAGCAGTACTTC.

This clonotype was counted a few times. V gene TRBV6-5 combines with J gene TRBJ2-1, with D maybe TRBD1 (5 bases). Germline-derived CDR1 and CDR2 are MNHEY and SVGAGI. V lost 4 bases, J lost 0 bases, and 10 bases lay in between. There are 15 residues in the CDR3. The CDR3 loop is CASSSRQTSYNEQFF. In nucleotides, the CDR3 is TGTGCCAGCAGTTCTCGACAGACCTCCTACAATGAGCAGTTCTTC.

Points on this clonotype: A much more abundant neighbour one base away suggests this may be a read error. This sequence joins TRBV12-3 or TRBV12-4 and TRBJ2-7; possibly TRBD1 or TRBD2 for D (5 bases each). The end of the DNA is better explained by TRBJ2-1, so the J call may be wrong. This CDR3 is built from 15 residues. The CDR3 DNA follows: TGTGCCAGCACCCCCGGACAATTGACTACCTACGAGCAGTTCTTC. Amino acids: CASTPGQLTTYEQFF.

This clonotype was seen repeatedly, ten times or more. V is TRBV12-3 or TRBV12-4 and J is TRBJ2-5, with D tentatively TRBD2 (6 bases). The CDR3 length is 14 residues. V was pared by 6 bases and J by 3 bases, with 14 bases between. CDR3 in amino acids: CASRESTGEETQYF. DNA for the CDR3: TGTGCCAGCAGGGAATCGACGGGGGAAGAGACCCAGTACTTC.

There are a few counts of this clonotype. V and J are TRBV7-8 and TRBJ2-1; D gene ambiguous. In germline, CDR1 is SGHVS, CDR2 FQNEAQ. CDR3 length equals 14 residues. V lost 7 bases and J lost 6, with 16 bases in between. The CDR3 nucleotides are TGTGCCAGCACCTCGGCCCAGCTATCCAATGAGCAGTTCTTC. Translating gives CASTSAQLSNEQFF.

The genes are TRBV24-1 and TRBJ2-1; TRBD1 matches 8 bases. The CDR3 runs to 15 residues. Germline V gene lookup returns CDR1 KGHDR and CDR2 SFDVKD. The V and J ends lost 7 bases and 10 bases, in that order; junction bases with no gene match: 14. The CDR3 loop reads CATSDDAGGGYEQFF. The CDR3, as DNA: TGTGCCACCAGCGACGATGCAGGGGGCGGGTACGAGCAGTTCTTC.